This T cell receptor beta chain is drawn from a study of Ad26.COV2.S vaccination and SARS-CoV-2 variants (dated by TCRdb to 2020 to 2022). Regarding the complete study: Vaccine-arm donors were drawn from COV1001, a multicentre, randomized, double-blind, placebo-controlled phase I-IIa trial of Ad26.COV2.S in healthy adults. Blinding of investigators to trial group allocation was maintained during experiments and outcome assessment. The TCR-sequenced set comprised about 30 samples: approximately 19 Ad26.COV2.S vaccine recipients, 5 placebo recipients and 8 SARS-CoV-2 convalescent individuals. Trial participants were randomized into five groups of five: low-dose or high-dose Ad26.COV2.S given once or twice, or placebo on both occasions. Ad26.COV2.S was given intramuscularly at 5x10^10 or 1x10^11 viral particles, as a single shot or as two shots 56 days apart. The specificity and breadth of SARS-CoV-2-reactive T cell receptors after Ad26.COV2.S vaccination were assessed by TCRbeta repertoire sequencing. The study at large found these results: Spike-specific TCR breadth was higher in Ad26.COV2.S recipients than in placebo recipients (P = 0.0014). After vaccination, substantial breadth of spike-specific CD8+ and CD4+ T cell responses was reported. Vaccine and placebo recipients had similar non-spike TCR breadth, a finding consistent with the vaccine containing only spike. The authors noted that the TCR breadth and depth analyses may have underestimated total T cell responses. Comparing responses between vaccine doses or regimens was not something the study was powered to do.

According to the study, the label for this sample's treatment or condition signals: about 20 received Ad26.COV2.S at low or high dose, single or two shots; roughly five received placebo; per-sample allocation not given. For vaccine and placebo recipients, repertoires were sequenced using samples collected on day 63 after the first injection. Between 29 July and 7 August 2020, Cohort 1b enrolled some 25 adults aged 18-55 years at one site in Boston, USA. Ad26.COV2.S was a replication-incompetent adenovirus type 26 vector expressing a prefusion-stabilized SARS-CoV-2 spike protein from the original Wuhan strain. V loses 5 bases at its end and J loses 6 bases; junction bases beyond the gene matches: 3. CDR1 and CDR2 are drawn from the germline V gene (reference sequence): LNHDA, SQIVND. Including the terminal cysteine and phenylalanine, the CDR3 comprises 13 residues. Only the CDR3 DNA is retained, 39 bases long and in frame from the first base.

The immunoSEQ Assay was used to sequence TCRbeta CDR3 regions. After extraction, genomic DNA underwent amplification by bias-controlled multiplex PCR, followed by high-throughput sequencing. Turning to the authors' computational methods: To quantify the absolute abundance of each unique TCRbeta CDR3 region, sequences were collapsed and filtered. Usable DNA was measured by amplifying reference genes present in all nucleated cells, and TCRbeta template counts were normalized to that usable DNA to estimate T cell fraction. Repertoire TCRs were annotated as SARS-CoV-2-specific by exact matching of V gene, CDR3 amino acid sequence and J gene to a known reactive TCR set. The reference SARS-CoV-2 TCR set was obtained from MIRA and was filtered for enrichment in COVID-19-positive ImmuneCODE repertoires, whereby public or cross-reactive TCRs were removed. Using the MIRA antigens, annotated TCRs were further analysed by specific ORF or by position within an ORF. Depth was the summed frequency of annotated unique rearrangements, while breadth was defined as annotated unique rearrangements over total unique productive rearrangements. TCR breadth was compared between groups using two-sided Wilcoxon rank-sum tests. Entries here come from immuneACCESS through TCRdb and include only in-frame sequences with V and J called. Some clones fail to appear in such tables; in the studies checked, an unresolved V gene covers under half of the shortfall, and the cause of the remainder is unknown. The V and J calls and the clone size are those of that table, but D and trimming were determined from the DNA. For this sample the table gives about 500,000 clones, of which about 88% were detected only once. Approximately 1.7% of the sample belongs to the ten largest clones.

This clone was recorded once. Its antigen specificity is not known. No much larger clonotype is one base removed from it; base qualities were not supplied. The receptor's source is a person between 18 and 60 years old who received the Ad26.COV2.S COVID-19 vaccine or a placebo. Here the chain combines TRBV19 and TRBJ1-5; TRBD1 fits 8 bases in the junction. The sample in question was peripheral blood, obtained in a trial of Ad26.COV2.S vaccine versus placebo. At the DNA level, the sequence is TGTGCCAGTAGTGTGGACAGGGCTCAGCCCCAGCATTTT. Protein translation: CASSVDRAQPQHF. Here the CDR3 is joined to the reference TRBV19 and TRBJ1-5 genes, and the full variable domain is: DGGITQSPKYLFRKEGQNVTLSCEQNLNHDAMYWYRQDPGQGLRLIYYSQIVNDFQKGDIAEGYSVSREKKESFPLTVTSAQKNPTAFYLCASSVDRAQPQHFGDGTRLSIL.